This T cell receptor (beta chain) was obtained from a study of CD8+CD57+ T cells in acquired aplastic anemia. Patients selected for sequencing had displayed CD8+CD57+ cell expansion by flow cytometry. The CDR3 runs 13 residues. The germline CDR1 and CDR2 sequences are SGHAT and FQNNGV. Trimming left V 5 bases short and J 4 bases short, with 11 bases between. CDR3 and TCR beta VDJ profiling relied on genomic DNA as the template. TCRdb called the reads again in MiXCR, with one record for every CDR3 protein. The profile shows around 290,000 distinct CDR3 sequences, under 65% of them singletons. This clonotype was counted many times.

The sequence was collected from a human donor with aplastic anemia. V usage is TRBV11-2 and J usage is TRBJ1-2; D is unresolved. Sequences were obtained from sorted CD4+, CD8+, or CD8+CD57+ T cells (not recorded which) from PBMCs. DNA for the CDR3: TGTGCCAGCAGCCCCTACCCGATCTATGGCTACACCTTC. As protein: CASSPYPIYGYTF.